This T cell receptor beta chain was found in a study of T cells in Graves' hyperthyroidism and ophthalmopathy. Recently diagnosed hyperthyroidism of less than 2 months' duration affected patients aged 18 to 65. The study based diagnoses on clinical symptoms, serum thyroxine and TRAb, thyroid ultrasound and orbital computed tomography. V lost 6 bases, J lost 4 bases, and 8 bases stayed unmatched. Germline V lookup: CDR1 SQVTM, CDR2 ANQGSEA. CDR3 length: 15 amino acids. Template material for amplifying TCR beta CDR3 regions consisted of RNA transcripts. The HTBI primer set served for first-round RT-PCR of the TCR CDR3. TCRdb reanalysed the multiplex PCR reads using MiXCR and keeps one entry per CDR3 protein. Among under 700,000 distinct CDR3 sequences listed, 35% to 55% were seen once.

The clonotype originates from a woman aged 18-29 years with Graves' hyperthyroidism. The chain uses TRBV29-1 and TRBJ2-7, with TRBD2 identical over 14 bases. The sample consisted of peripheral blood or thyroid tissue (not recorded which). CDR3 nucleotides: TGCAGCGTCGCCGGGACTAGCGGGAGTTGGTACGAGCAGTACTTC. It translates to CSVAGTSGSWYEQYF.